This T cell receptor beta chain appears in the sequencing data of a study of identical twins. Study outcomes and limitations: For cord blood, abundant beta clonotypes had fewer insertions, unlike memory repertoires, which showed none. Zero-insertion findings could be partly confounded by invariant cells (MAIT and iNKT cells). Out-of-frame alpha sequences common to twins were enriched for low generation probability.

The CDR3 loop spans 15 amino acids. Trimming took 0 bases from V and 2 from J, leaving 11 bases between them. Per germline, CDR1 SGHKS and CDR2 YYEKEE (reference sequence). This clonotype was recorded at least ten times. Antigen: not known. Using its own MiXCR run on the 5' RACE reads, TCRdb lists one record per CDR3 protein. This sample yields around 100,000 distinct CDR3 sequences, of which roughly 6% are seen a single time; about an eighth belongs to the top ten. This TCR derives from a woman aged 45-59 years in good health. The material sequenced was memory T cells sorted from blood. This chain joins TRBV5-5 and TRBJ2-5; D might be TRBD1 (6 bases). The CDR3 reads CASSLASGQQETQYF. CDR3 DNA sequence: TGTGCCAGCAGCTTGGCCAGTGGACAGCAAGAGACCCAGTACTTC.